This T cell receptor beta chain was captured by sequencing in a study of cytomegalovirus exposure and HLA in healthy donors. The primer mix had 60 Vbeta and 13 Jbeta primers. In the original processing: A later analysis tallied tens of millions of unique TCR beta chains, around 12 million of them shared. The assay was immunoSEQ multiplex PCR, and TCRdb's table has in-frame clones only and misses some. Clonal size and the V and J genes are those of that table, whereas D and trimming came from the DNA. The sample shows roughly 250,000 clones, just over 70% of them seen only once. Trimming at V came to 8 bases and at J to 6 bases, leaving 12 bases not matched to a gene. This CDR3 is built from 14 residues. The germline CDR1 and CDR2 sequences are MDHEN and SYDVKM.

The receptor comes from a female donor in good health and CMV-seronegative. This chain connects TRBV28 to TRBJ2-7, with TRBD2 identical over 8 bases. The material sequenced was PBMCs. CDR3 residues: CASQFGAGGGEQYF. The CDR3, as DNA: TGTGCCAGCCAATTTGGGGCGGGAGGCGGCGAGCAGTACTTC.